This entry is about one T cell receptor (beta chain). The data originate from a study of T cell changes during pregnancy in multiple sclerosis. The V end was cut by 7 bases, the J end by 5 bases, with 20 bases between. Germline V lookup: CDR1 SEHNR, CDR2 FQNEAQ (reference sequence). There are 15 residues in the CDR3. TCRdb's copy holds only in-frame clones and misses some; the assay was immunoSEQ multiplex PCR. The sample consists of 85,000 to 110,000 clones, approximately 90% of them appearing once. The chain recombines TRBV7-9 with TRBJ1-2, with D perhaps TRBD1 (6 bases). The sample was peripheral blood, taken after pregnancy. This TCR derives from a female donor with multiple sclerosis, enrolled in a pregnancy study. The CDR3: CASTPGGAGRYGYTF. DNA for the CDR3: TGTGCCAGCACCCCCGGGGGGGCCGGGAGGTATGGCTACACCTTC.